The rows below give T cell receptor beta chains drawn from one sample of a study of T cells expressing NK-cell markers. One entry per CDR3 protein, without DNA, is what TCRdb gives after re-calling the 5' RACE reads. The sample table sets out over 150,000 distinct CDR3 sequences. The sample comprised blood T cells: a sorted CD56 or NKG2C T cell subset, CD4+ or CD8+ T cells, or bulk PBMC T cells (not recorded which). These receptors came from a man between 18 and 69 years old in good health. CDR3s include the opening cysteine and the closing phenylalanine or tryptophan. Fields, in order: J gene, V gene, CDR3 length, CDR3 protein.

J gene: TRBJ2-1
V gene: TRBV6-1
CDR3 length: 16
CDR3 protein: CASSEVGALSYNEQFF

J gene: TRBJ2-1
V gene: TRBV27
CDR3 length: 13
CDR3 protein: CASSFQDRGQQFF

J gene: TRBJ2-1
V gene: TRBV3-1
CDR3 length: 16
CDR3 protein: CASSQSGLAEHNEQFF

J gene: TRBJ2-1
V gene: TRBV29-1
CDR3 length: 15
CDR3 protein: CSVAPGTGAGHEQFF

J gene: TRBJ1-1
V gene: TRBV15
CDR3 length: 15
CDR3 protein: CATSRERGRDTEAFF

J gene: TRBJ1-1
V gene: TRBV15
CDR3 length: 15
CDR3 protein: CATSREKTVSTEAFF

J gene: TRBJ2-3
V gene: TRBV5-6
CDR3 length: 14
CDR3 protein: CASSPGTVGDTQYF

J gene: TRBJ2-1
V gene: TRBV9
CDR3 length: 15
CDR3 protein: CASSGGGSSYNEQFF

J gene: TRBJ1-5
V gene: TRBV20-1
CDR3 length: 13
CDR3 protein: CSARGTSNQPQHF

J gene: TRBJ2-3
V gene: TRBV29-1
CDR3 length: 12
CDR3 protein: CSIAGRTDTQYF

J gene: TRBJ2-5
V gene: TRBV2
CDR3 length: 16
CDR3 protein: CASSEGQTGVQETQYF

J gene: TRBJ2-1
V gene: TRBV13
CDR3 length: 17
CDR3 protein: CASSSISGHSGGSEQFF

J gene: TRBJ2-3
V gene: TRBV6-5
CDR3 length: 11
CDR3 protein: CGAGLTDTQYF

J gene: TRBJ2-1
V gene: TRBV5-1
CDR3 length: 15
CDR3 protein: CASSLGANGGNEQFF

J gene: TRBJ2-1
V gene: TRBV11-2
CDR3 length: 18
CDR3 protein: CASSLDAAKAGAYNEQFF

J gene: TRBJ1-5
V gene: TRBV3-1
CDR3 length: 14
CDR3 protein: CASSPGQRGQPQHF

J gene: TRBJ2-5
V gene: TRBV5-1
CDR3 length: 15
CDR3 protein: CASSFLAGALETQYF

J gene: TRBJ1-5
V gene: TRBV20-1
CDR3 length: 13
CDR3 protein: CSARDQGNQPQHF

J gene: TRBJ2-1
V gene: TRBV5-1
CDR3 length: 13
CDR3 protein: CASSLFRVDEQFF

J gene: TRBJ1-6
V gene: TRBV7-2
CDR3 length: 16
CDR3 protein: CASSSHGQGLGSPLHF

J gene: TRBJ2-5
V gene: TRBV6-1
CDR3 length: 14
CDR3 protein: CASNRRGSWETQYF

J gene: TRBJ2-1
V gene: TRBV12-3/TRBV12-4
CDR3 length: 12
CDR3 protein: CASSVLTIEQFF